These 16 T cell receptor beta chains share one sample of origin, sequenced in a study of cytomegalovirus exposure and HLA in healthy donors. With 60 Vbeta and 13 Jbeta primers, the PCR was carried out. Repertoires were generated with immunoSEQ multiplex PCR, while TCRdb's copy carries only in-frame clones and drops some. The data show just over 80,000 clones, about 79% seen once. Sequencing was carried out using PBMCs. Source of these receptors: a man aged 18 to 30 in good health and CMV-seropositive.

V gene TRBV15 combines with J gene TRBJ1-1; tentatively, D is TRBD1 (5 bases). Germline V gives CDR1 LNHNV, CDR2 YYDKDF (reference sequence). The CDR3 length is 14 residues. The germline V and J ends were trimmed by 3 bases and 1 base, with 9 bases remaining between them. CDR3 sequence: CATSRETANTEAFF. The CDR3 DNA follows: TGTGCCACCAGCAGGGAGACAGCGAACACTGAAGCTTTCTTT.

The chain uses TRBV5-8 and TRBJ2-1; TRBD2 is a possible D gene (5 bases). The CDR3 contains 17 residues. Germline CDR1 and CDR2: SGHTS and YDEGEE. V was clipped by 3 bases and J by 4 bases, with 20 bases between them. The CDR3 DNA is TGTGCCAGCAGCTCCTCCGTTGGTAGCGCCCATTACAATGAGCAGTTCTTC. Translation: CASSSSVGSAHYNEQFF.

This clone has a single count. This chain joins TRBV6-1 and TRBJ1-2; D gene uncertain. The CDR3 loop spans 12 amino acids. Deletions cut 7 bases from V and 7 bases from J, with 13 bases between. The V gene's germline CDR1 is MNHNS and CDR2 SASEGT. The CDR3 spells CASTRTVPGYTF. CDR3 DNA: TGTGCCAGCACCCGGACTGTCCCTGGCTACACCTTC.

The V and J genes are TRBV2 and TRBJ2-7; 7 positions match TRBD2. Losses at the gene ends were 8 bases for V and 5 bases for J; bases not matched to a gene: 12. The CDR3 contains 14 residues. Germline CDR1 reads SNHLY; CDR2 reads FYNNEI. The CDR3 sequence: CASQVREAVNEQYF. CDR3 DNA: TGTGCCAGCCAAGTACGGGAGGCTGTTAACGAGCAGTACTTC.

The rearrangement links TRBV2 to TRBJ1-2, with D unclear. V was pared by 4 bases and J by 4 bases, with 7 bases between. Germline-derived CDR1 and CDR2 are SNHLY and FYNNEI. CDR3 length: 12 residues. The CDR3 DNA reads TGTGCCAGCAGTGTTAGAACCTATGGCTACACCTTC. This encodes CASSVRTYGYTF.

The chain has TRBV28 and TRBJ1-2; 7 nucleotides align to TRBD1. The V gene's germline CDR1 is MDHEN and CDR2 SYDVKM. CDR3 length: 15 amino acids. The V and J ends lost 3 bases and 3 bases, in that order; junction bases with no gene match: 7. Here the CDR3 reads CASSLVGGRDYGYTF. The CDR3 nucleotides read TGTGCCAGCAGTTTGGTAGGGGGCCGCGACTATGGCTACACCTTC.

CDR3 coding DNA: TGTGCCATCAGCTGGGGCGGGACTAGCGGCACCGGGGAGCTGTTTTTT. The encoded protein is CAISWGGTSGTGELFF. The rearrangement joins TRBV10-3 to TRBJ2-2; 11 bases align to TRBD2. Germline V lookup: CDR1 ENHRY, CDR2 SYGVKD. The CDR3 sequence is 16 residues long. Unmatched junction bases numbered 7, after V lost 6 bases and J lost 4 bases.

The chain links TRBV5-6 to TRBJ2-1, with TRBD2 identical over 11 bases. The ends lost 2 bases at V and 7 bases at J; junction bases unmatched: 2. Germline V gene sequence: CDR1 SGHDT, CDR2 YYEEEE. The CDR3 sequence is 14 residues long. CDR3 coding DNA: TGTGCCAGCAGCTTAGCTAGCGGGAGGAATGAGCAGTTCTTC. It encodes CASSLASGRNEQFF.

The chain has TRBV27 and TRBJ2-1; D is perhaps TRBD2 (6 bases). CDR1 MNHEY and CDR2 SMNVEV come from the germline V gene (reference sequence). The CDR3 contains 13 residues. The V and J ends lost 5 bases and 7 bases respectively, with 12 bases between them. CDR3 sequence: CASSPTRSNEQFF. The CDR3 DNA sequence: TGTGCCAGCAGTCCGACTAGGAGTAATGAGCAGTTCTTC.

This clone was detected only a few times. The rearrangement uses TRBV28 and TRBJ2-7, with 9 bases lining up with TRBD1. Germline V CDR1 and CDR2: MDHEN, SYDVKM. The CDR3 sequence is 14 residues long. The junction had 11 bases not matched to a gene; V was cut back by 8 bases and J by 6 bases. CDR3 loop: CASVGTGSKVEQYF. In DNA form, the CDR3 reads TGTGCCAGCGTTGGGACAGGGAGTAAGGTCGAGCAGTACTTC.

Comments on this clone: Other nucleotide sequences from this sample produce the same CDR3. This chain connects TRBV9 to TRBJ2-7, with D possibly TRBD2 on 5 matching bases. V gave up 0 bases and J gave up 3 bases, with 10 bases separating them. Germline V CDR1 and CDR2: SGDLS, YYNGEE. The CDR3 spans 14 residues. This chain's CDR3 is CASSVGLAGYEQYF. The CDR3, as DNA: TGTGCCAGCAGCGTAGGCTTGGCGGGCTACGAGCAGTACTTC.

This rearrangement joins TRBV6-1 to TRBJ2-7; the match to TRBD2 covers 7 bases. In germline, CDR1 is MNHNS, CDR2 SASEGT. There are 16 residues in the CDR3. The V gene end was trimmed by 2 bases and the J gene end by 1 base; junction bases not matched to a gene: 8. The CDR3 here is CASSEMLAVRSYEQYF. In DNA, the CDR3 is TGTGCCAGCAGTGAAATGCTAGCGGTACGATCCTACGAGCAGTACTTC.

CDR3 coding DNA: TGTGCCAGCAGTCCCACGGGCGGGGGAGCAAGCGTGCAGTTCTTC. Translation: CASSPTGGGASVQFF. The gene calls are TRBV6-5 and TRBJ2-1; the match to TRBD2 covers 7 bases. The germline CDR1 and CDR2 sequences are MNHEY and SVGAGI. The CDR3 consists of 15 residues. J gave up 12 bases and V 5 bases, and 16 bases lay outside the gene matches.

This clone came up once. The rearrangement links TRBV11-2 to TRBJ2-7; the D is unclear. The germline CDR1 and CDR2 sequences are SGHAT and FQNNGV. CDR3 length: 13 residues. The V end was cut by 5 bases, the J end by 6 bases, with 14 bases between. The CDR3 DNA reads TGTGCCAGCAGCCCAATAGGTAGCCGCGAGCAGTACTTC. Translating it yields CASSPIGSREQYF.

The chain couples TRBV4-1 to TRBJ2-7, with D possibly TRBD1 on 6 matching bases. The germline CDR1 and CDR2 sequences are MGHRA and YSYEKL. The V gene lost 1 base and the J gene lost 2 bases, with 12 bases spanning the gap. The CDR3 has 15 amino acids. CDR3 sequence: CASSQVGSGAYEQYF. The CDR3 DNA sequence: TGCGCCAGCAGCCAAGTGGGGTCAGGGGCCTACGAGCAGTACTTC.

J is TRBJ2-4 and V is TRBV4-1, with 15 bases fitting TRBD2. The CDR3 loop spans 19 amino acids. V lost 5 bases and J lost 0; bases outside the gene matches: 8. The V gene's germline CDR1 is MGHRA and CDR2 YSYEKL. The CDR3 spells CASSSGLAGGAQAKNIQYF. For the CDR3, the DNA is TGCGCCAGCAGCTCGGGACTAGCGGGAGGAGCTCAAGCCAAAAACATTCAGTACTTC.